Each of the 19 T cell receptor beta chains below was sequenced from the same sample in a study of blood T cell repertoires in COVID-19. Method: immunoSEQ multiplex PCR; TCRdb's copy keeps in-frame clones and lacks some. Of about 180,000 clones in the sample, roughly 84% are singletons; the top ten hold 15% to 20%. Sequencing was done on a sample of PBMCs or T cells enriched from blood (not recorded which). These TCRs come from a man aged 60-69 years who had recovered from COVID-19.

The V call is TRBV14, the J call TRBJ2-2; 8 positions match TRBD1. This CDR3 contains 15 residues. J lost 10 bases, V lost 3 bases, and 10 bases had no gene match. CDR1 is SGHDN and CDR2 is FVKESK in the germline V gene. The CDR3 bases are TGTGCCAGCAGCCAGCGCAGGGGGCTAAGGGTGGAGCTGTTTTTT. Translated: CASSQRRGLRVELFF.

This clone appeared once. This chain joins TRBV28 and TRBJ2-6, with TRBD1 matching over 12 bases. The CDR3 extends over 18 amino acids. V gave up 8 bases and J gave up 1 base; unmatched junction bases: 9. Germline assignment: CDR1 MDHEN and CDR2 SYDVKM. The CDR3: CASFTGTGGVSGANVLTF. The CDR3 nucleotides are TGTGCCAGCTTCACCGGGACAGGGGGCGTTTCTGGGGCCAACGTCCTGACTTTC.

The rearrangement uses TRBV9 and TRBJ1-1, with 7 nucleotides matching TRBD1. CDR3 size: 14 residues. V was pared by 3 bases and J by 7 bases, with 9 bases of the junction left unmatched. Germline V gives CDR1 SGDLS, CDR2 YYNGEE. CDR3 DNA: TGTGCCAGCAGCGCAGTCGGAGGGGGCGGTGAAGCTTTCTTT. Protein: CASSAVGGGGEAFF.

The rearrangement links TRBV9 to TRBJ2-2; 7 positions agree with TRBD1. CDR3 length equals 17 residues. Looked up from germline, CDR1 is SGDLS and CDR2 is YYNGEE. V dropped 2 bases and J dropped 0; count of bases not matched to a gene: 7. CDR3 region: CASSVIRDSANTGELFF. The CDR3 DNA follows: TGTGCCAGCAGCGTCATCCGGGACAGCGCGAACACCGGGGAGCTGTTTTTT.

V and J are TRBV5-4 and TRBJ2-3; D not resolved. V was trimmed by 2 bases and J by 6 bases, leaving 13 bases between them. The CDR3 totals 14 residues. Germline V gene data show CDR1 as SGHNT and CDR2 as YYREEE (reference sequence). The CDR3 coding sequence is TGTGCCAGCAGCTTTACCGCGCGTCCGGATACGCAGTATTTT. Translated: CASSFTARPDTQYF. Complete variable domain (other parts from reference TRBV5-4 and TRBJ2-3): ETGVTQSPTHLIKTRGQQVTLRCSSQSGHNTVSWYQQALGQGPQFIFQYYREEENGRGNFPPRFSGLQFPNYSSELNVNALELDDSALYLCASSFTARPDTQYFGPGTRLTVL.

This chain links TRBV5-4 with TRBJ1-2; weak D call: TRBD1 (6 bases). CDR1 SGHNT and CDR2 YYREEE come from the germline V gene (reference sequence). Trimming pared 4 bases from V and 4 bases from J, leaving 8 bases between. CDR3 length: 12 amino acids. The CDR3: CASSPDSYGYTF. CDR3 in DNA: TGTGCCAGCAGCCCGGACAGCTATGGCTACACCTTC.

The J gene is TRBJ2-7, the V gene TRBV28, with 10 bases that match TRBD2. The J segment lost 1 base and the V segment lost 6 bases, leaving 6 bases of the junction unmatched. This CDR3 is built from 15 residues. The V gene's germline CDR1 is MDHEN and CDR2 SYDVKM. The CDR3 bases are TGTGCCAGCAGCCCCGGGACTAGCGCTTCCTACGAGCAGTACTTC. This gives the protein CASSPGTSASYEQYF.

This chain links TRBV7-6 with TRBJ1-6; D call uncertain. The CDR3 is 15 amino acids. Per the germline V gene, CDR1 is SGHVS and CDR2 is FNYEAQ. The ends were cut back, 2 bases at V and 6 bases at J, with 11 bases in the middle. CDR3 coding DNA: TGTGCCAGCAGCTTATTCGTGGAGGCTAATTCACCCCTCCACTTT. This codes for CASSLFVEANSPLHF.

V usage is TRBV24-1 and J usage is TRBJ1-4; tentatively, D is TRBD1 (6 bases). Germline assignment: CDR1 KGHDR and CDR2 SFDVKD. This CDR3 has 18 amino acids. Trimming took off 2 bases at V and 7 bases at J, with 22 bases between the two ends. The CDR3 DNA sequence: TGTGCCACCAGTGATTCCACAGGGTTATCGTCCTGGGGTGAAAAACTGTTTTTT. It yields the protein CATSDSTGLSSWGEKLFF.

V gene TRBV29-1 combines with J gene TRBJ1-2; D is possibly TRBD1 (5 bases). Germline CDR1 SQVTM, CDR2 ANQGSEA. V was cut by 3 bases and J by 2 bases, with 13 bases left in between. The CDR3 runs 14 residues. The CDR3 nucleotides are TGCAGCGTTGATATAGGGGCCCAGAACTATGGCTACACCTTC. Protein: CSVDIGAQNYGYTF.

J is TRBJ2-2 and V is TRBV10-3; 10 nucleotides line up with TRBD1. Germline CDR1 reads ENHRY; CDR2 reads SYGVKD. The CDR3 spans 13 residues. The V gene end was trimmed by 7 bases and the J gene end by 6 bases; junction bases not matched to a gene: 2. The CDR3 coding sequence is TGTGCCATCATGGGGACAGGGGCCGGGGAGCTGTTTTTT. Residues: CAIMGTGAGELFF.

The rearrangement links TRBV19 to TRBJ2-4; tentative D call: TRBD1 (6 bases). CDR3 length equals 12 residues. Between the trimmed V and J ends, which lost 10 bases and 15 bases, there was a span of 22 bases. Germline V lookup: CDR1 LNHDA, CDR2 SQIVND (reference sequence). The CDR3 sequence is CATQRGWDIWYF. The CDR3 region has the DNA TGTGCCACCCAGAGGGGATGGGACATTTGGTACTTC.

The chain couples TRBV6-5 to TRBJ2-7, with 7 bases that match TRBD1. The junction had 6 bases not matched to a gene; V was cut back by 7 bases and J by 3 bases. Per the germline V gene, CDR1 is MNHEY and CDR2 is SVGAGI. This CDR3 spans 13 amino acids. CDR3 bases: TGTGCCAGCAAGGGACAGACGGTCTACGAGCAGTACTTC. Translation gives CASKGQTVYEQYF.

The chain employs TRBV10-3 and TRBJ2-7; 7 bases map to TRBD2. This CDR3 contains 15 residues. Germline loops: CDR1 ENHRY, CDR2 SYGVKD. V shed 0 bases, J shed 0 bases, and the junction held 2 bases outside the gene matches. The CDR3 DNA sequence: TGTGCCATCAGTGAGTCGATAGCGGGCTCCTACGAGCAGTACTTC. This encodes CAISESIAGSYEQYF.

This chain connects TRBV24-1 to TRBJ1-3, with no clear D. This CDR3 is 17 amino acids long. Per germline, CDR1 KGHDR and CDR2 SFDVKD. Deletions cut 5 bases from V and 4 bases from J, with 20 bases between. The CDR3, as DNA: TGTGCCACCAGTGGGAGGGAGGGTCCCGCAATCGGAAACACCATATATTTT. Translation gives CATSGREGPAIGNTIYF.

Only a few counts were recorded for this clone. The chain employs TRBV5-1 and TRBJ1-3; D is uncertain. Trimming cost V 0 bases and J 0 bases, with 7 bases left between them. The CDR3 extends over 15 amino acids. The germline CDR1 and CDR2 sequences are SGHRS and YFSETQ. The CDR3 bases are TGCGCCAGCAGCTTGGGAGTCGACTCTGGAAACACCATATATTTT. This translates into CASSLGVDSGNTIYF.

There are a few counts of this clone. The chain carries TRBV14 and TRBJ1-6; 8 nucleotides align to TRBD1. The CDR3 loop spans 15 amino acids. The J segment lost 10 bases and the V segment lost 1 base, leaving 6 bases of the junction unmatched. Germline CDR1 reads SGHDN; CDR2 reads FVKESK. The CDR3 here is CASSQGPGGGSPLHF. CDR3 DNA: TGTGCCAGCAGCCAAGGTCCAGGGGGCGGATCACCCCTCCACTTT.

The chain couples TRBV5-4 to TRBJ1-3, with 7 bases fitting TRBD1. Losses at the gene ends were 4 bases for V and 0 bases for J; bases not matched to a gene: 13. Germline V gives CDR1 SGHNT, CDR2 YYREEE (reference sequence). This CDR3 contains 18 residues. In nucleotides, the CDR3 is TGTGCCAGCAGCCCCGGACAGGTTGCTCCGGCCTCTGGAAACACCATATATTTT. Translation: CASSPGQVAPASGNTIYF.

The J gene is TRBJ1-3, the V gene TRBV28; 8 positions agree with TRBD1. CDR1 and CDR2 from the germline V gene are MDHEN and SYDVKM. V lost 5 bases, J lost 0 bases, and 6 bases stayed unmatched. The CDR3 has 16 residues. The CDR3 DNA reads as TGTGCCAGCAGTCGCAGGGACAGGCACTCTGGAAACACCATATATTTT. It translates to CASSRRDRHSGNTIYF.